This T cell receptor (beta chain) was documented in a study of shared clonotypes between healthy human individuals. The study, taken as a whole, reports: Naive CD4 clonotype sharing across a few donors was about 5%. Naive subsets tended to show greater estimated richness than memory subsets.

A word on this clone: The antigen remains undetermined.

The authors distributed each subset's genomic DNA evenly over several immunoSEQ plates. In the sorted-subset replicate PCRs, around 0.2 ug DNA, around 30,000 T cell genomes, was used. This table comes from immunoSEQ multiplex PCR, and its TCRdb copy is limited to in-frame clones, with some not included. The sample lists some 2,000,000 clones; 85% to 95% were seen once. This TCR was recovered from a man between 18 and 35 years old in good health. Sequencing was done on a sample of naive CD4+ T cells sorted from blood. Stated subset: CD45RA+ positively selected.

For the CDR3, the DNA is TGTGCCAGCAGCTTGGTGGACAGGGGGCAAGAGCAGTACTTC. Its protein product is CASSLVDRGQEQYF. The chain joins TRBV5-4 to TRBJ2-7, with 11 bases that match TRBD1. The germline V gene has CDR1 SGHNT and CDR2 YYREEE (reference sequence). V dropped 0 bases and J dropped 7; count of bases not matched to a gene: 3. CDR3 length: 14 amino acids.